The 6 T cell receptor beta chains below were found in one sample sequenced in a study of blood T cell repertoires in COVID-19. This table comes from immunoSEQ multiplex PCR, and its TCRdb copy is limited to in-frame clones, with some not included. Here the sample spans over 250,000 clones, 75% to 90% being singletons. The sample comprised PBMCs or T cells enriched from blood (not recorded which). These receptors all come from a woman under 30 who had recovered from COVID-19.

V usage is TRBV5-4 and J usage is TRBJ1-2, with no clear D. Looked up from germline, CDR1 is SGHNT and CDR2 is YYREEE (reference sequence). V lost 3 bases, J lost 6 bases, and 6 bases lay in between. The CDR3 extends over 11 amino acids. CDR3 protein: CASSSSHGYTF. In DNA form, the CDR3 reads TGTGCCAGCAGCTCTTCCCATGGCTACACCTTC. Full variable domain (rest looked up from reference TRBV5-4 and TRBJ1-2): ETGVTQSPTHLIKTRGQQVTLRCSSQSGHNTVSWYQQALGQGPQFIFQYYREEENGRGNFPPRFSGLQFPNYSSELNVNALELDDSALYLCASSSSHGYTFGSGTRLTVV.

J is TRBJ2-7 and V is TRBV12-3 or TRBV12-4; tentative D call: TRBD1 (5 bases). Trimming pared 2 bases from V and 1 base from J, leaving 6 bases between. This CDR3 spans 13 amino acids. The CDR3 loop reads CASSLYRSYEQYF. CDR3 nucleotides: TGTGCCAGCAGTTTATACAGGTCCTACGAGCAGTACTTC.

This clone came up a few times. V is TRBV10-3 and J is TRBJ2-2; D gene ambiguous. Deletions cut 8 bases from V and 7 bases from J, with 5 bases between. In germline, CDR1 is ENHRY, CDR2 SYGVKD. The CDR3 sequence is 10 residues long. CDR3 sequence (DNA): TGTGCCATCTGGAGCGGGGAGCTGTTTTTT. This gives the protein CAIWSGELFF.

As regards this clone: Other nucleotide sequences in the sample specify the same CDR3. J is TRBJ2-1 and V is TRBV27; 7 nucleotides align to TRBD2. Germline CDR1 reads MNHEY; CDR2 reads SMNVEV (reference sequence). The CDR3 sequence is 12 residues long. The V and J ends lost 1 base and 9 bases, in that order; junction bases with no gene match: 0. CDR3 sequence (DNA): TGTGCCAGCAGTTTATGGGGGGGTGAGCAGTTCTTC. Translated, it gives CASSLWGGEQFF.

This clone was observed a single time. For the CDR3, the DNA is TGTGCCAGCAGTCCTTGGGGGAGGGATGAGGAGCAGTACTTC. It encodes CASSPWGRDEEQYF. The chain employs TRBV28 and TRBJ2-7, with 7 bases aligning to TRBD2. Unmatched junction bases numbered 11, after V lost 5 bases and J lost 7 bases. Germline loops: CDR1 MDHEN, CDR2 SYDVKM. CDR3 length: 14 amino acids.

The chain employs TRBV11-2 and TRBJ2-7; 8 positions match TRBD1. The CDR3 runs to 12 residues. Germline V gene sequence: CDR1 SGHAT, CDR2 FQNNGV. Unmatched junction bases numbered 1, after V lost 3 bases and J lost 6 bases. The CDR3, as DNA: TGTGCCAGCAGCTTGGACAGGGTCGAGCAGTACTTC. It encodes CASSLDRVEQYF. The complete variable domain, with remaining parts taken from reference TRBV11-2 and TRBJ2-7, reads EAGVAQSPRYKIIEKRQSVAFWCNPISGHATLYWYQQILGQGPKLLIQFQNNGVVDDSQLPKDRFSAERLKGVDSTLKIQPAKLEDSAVYLCASSLDRVEQYFGPGTRLTVT.